The present T cell receptor beta chain was sequenced within a study of shared clonotypes between healthy human individuals. Background on the study: Two women and a few men aged 18 to 49 served as donors.

Produced via immunoSEQ multiplex PCR; TCRdb's table is partial and in-frame only. The top ten clones hold about 0.4% of a sample with roughly 1,500,000 clones, approximately 98% of them seen once. This CDR3 comprises 13 residues. Germline V gene data show CDR1 as SSHAT and CDR2 as FNYEAQ (reference sequence). Regarding this clone: Its antigen remains unidentified. The junction shows a germline mismatch at one end, possibly a read error.

General observations from the study: Clonotypes shared by all four sorted-subset donors had higher generation probabilities than non-shared clonotypes. Sampling included only blood; tissue repertoires likely differ.

Sequenced input: naive CD4+ T cells sorted from blood. The subset denotes: CD45RA+ positively selected. The chain recombines TRBV7-7 with TRBJ1-2; TRBD1 might be the D (5 bases). The source of this sequence is a man aged 30 to 39 in good health. The CDR3 sequence is CASSPLGVVGYTF. The CDR3 DNA sequence: TGTGCTAGCAGCCCGTTGGGGGTTGTTGGCTACACCTTC.